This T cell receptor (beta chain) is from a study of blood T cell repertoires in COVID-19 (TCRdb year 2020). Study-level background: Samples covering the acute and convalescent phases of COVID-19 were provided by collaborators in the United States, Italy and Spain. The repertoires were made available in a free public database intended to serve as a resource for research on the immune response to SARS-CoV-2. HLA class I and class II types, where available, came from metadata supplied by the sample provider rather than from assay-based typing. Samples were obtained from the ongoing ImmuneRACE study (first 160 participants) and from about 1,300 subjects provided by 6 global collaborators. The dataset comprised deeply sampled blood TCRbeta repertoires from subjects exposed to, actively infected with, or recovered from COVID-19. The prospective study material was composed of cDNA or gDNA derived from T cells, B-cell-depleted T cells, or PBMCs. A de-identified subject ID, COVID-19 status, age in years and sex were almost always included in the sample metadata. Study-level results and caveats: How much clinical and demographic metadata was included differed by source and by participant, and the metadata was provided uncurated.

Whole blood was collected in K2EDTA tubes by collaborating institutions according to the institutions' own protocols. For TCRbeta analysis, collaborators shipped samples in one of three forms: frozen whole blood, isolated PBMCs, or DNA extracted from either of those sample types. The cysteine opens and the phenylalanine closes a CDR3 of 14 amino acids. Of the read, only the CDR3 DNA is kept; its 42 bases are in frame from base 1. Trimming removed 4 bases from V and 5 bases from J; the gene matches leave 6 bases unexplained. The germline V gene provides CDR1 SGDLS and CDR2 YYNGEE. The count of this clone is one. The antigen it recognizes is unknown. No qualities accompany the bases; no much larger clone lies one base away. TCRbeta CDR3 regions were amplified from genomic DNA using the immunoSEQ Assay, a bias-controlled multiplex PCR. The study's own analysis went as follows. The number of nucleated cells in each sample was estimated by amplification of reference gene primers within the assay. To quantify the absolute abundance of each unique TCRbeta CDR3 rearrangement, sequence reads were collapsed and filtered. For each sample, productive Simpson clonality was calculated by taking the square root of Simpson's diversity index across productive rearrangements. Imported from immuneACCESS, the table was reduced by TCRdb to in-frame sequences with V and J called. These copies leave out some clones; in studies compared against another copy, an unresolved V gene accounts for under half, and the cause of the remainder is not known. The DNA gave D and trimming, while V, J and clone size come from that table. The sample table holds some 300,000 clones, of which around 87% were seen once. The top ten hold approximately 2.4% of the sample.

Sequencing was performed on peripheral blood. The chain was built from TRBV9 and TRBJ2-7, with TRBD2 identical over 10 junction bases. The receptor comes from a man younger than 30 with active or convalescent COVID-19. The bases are TGTGCCAGCAGCTTCGGAGGGACTAGCGACGAGCAGTACTTC. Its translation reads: CASSFGGTSDEQYF.